These T cell receptor beta chains were read from a single sample in a study of CD8+ T cells in alopecia areata. Sequencing was performed with immunoSEQ multiplex PCR; in TCRdb, only in-frame clones are kept and a portion is missing. The table records more than 90,000 clones, less than 75% of them present only once. The sequencing here drew on CD8+ T cells sorted from blood, taken at week 4, from a patient treated with tofacitinib. The receptors derive from a human donor with alopecia areata. Both conserved end residues are part of each CDR3. A D gene is named only where the DNA matches it firmly. The size field is filled for only some rows; it gives once, few, many or a size class.

j_gene	abundance	v_gene	d_gene	CDR3nt	CDR3aa
TRBJ1-1	few	TRBV7-3	-	TGTGCCAGCAGCTTAAAGGGAACTGAAGCTTTCTTT	CASSLKGTEAFF
TRBJ2-1	-	TRBV7-8	-	TGTGCCAGCAGCCCCTACTCCTACAATGAGCAGTTCTTC	CASSPYSYNEQFF
TRBJ2-7	-	TRBV7-9	-	TGTGCCAGCAGCATATCGCAGGGGGGCAAGCAGTACTTC	CASSISQGGKQYF
TRBJ2-6	-	TRBV30	TRBD1	TGTGCCTGGAGTGCAACCGGGACAGTGGGCTCTGGGGCCAACGTCCTGACTTTC	CAWSATGTVGSGANVLTF
TRBJ2-3	-	TRBV30	TRBD1	TGTGCCTGGAGAACAGGGGGCACAGATACGCAGTATTTT	CAWRTGGTDTQYF
TRBJ1-6	-	TRBV7-9	-	TGTGCCAGCAGCTTAGGAAGGGACGGTAATTCACCCCTCCACTTT	CASSLGRDGNSPLHF
TRBJ1-2	few	TRBV25-1	-	TGTGCCAGCAGTCCCCGGGTCGGGACGGCTGCATTTGGCTACACCTTC	CASSPRVGTAAFGYTF
TRBJ2-7	few	TRBV27	-	TGTGCCAGCAGTATGCTGGAGAGCTACGAGCAGTACTTC	CASSMLESYEQYF
TRBJ1-2	-	TRBV30	-	TGTGCCTGGAGAGCAGAGGACTATGGCTACACCTTC	CAWRAEDYGYTF
TRBJ2-2	few	TRBV7-8	TRBD1	TGTGCCAGCAGCTTACCCCGACAGGGACCATTGAACACCGGGGAGCTGTTTTTT	CASSLPRQGPLNTGELFF
TRBJ2-3	-	TRBV10-3	-	TGTGCCATCAGTGGGTCTAGCACAGATACGCAGTATTTT	CAISGSSTDTQYF
TRBJ1-2	-	TRBV14	-	TGTGCCAGCAGCCAGACAACTAACTATGGCTACACCTTC	CASSQTTNYGYTF
TRBJ1-2	-	TRBV27	-	TGTGCCAGCAGTTCATATGGGGTCTATGGCTACACCTTC	CASSSYGVYGYTF
TRBJ2-7	once	TRBV4-3	TRBD1	TGCGCCAGCAGCCTTGGACAGGGTAGTTACTACGAGCAGTACTTC	CASSLGQGSYYEQYF
TRBJ2-4	-	TRBV23-1	TRBD2	TGCGCCAGCAGTCAACCCGGACTAGCGGGGGGGAGGGACATTCAGTACTTC	CASSQPGLAGGRDIQYF
TRBJ2-3	-	TRBV20-1	-	TGCAGTGCTAAGGATACAGATACGCAGTATTTT	CSAKDTDTQYF
TRBJ2-1	few	TRBV30	TRBD2	TGTGCCTGGACCTTGACTAGCGGGGGGGTCTTGGTCTTC	CAWTLTSGGVLVF
TRBJ2-2	-	TRBV4-3	-	TGCGCCAGCAGCCAAGACCGGTTTCGCGGCGGGGAGCTGTTTTTT	CASSQDRFRGGELFF
TRBJ2-7	-	TRBV4-2	-	TGTGCCAGCAGCCAAGAAGGGCTAGTTTCCTACGAGCAGTACTTC	CASSQEGLVSYEQYF
TRBJ1-1	-	TRBV27	-	TGTGCCAGCAGTTTTGTTTCAGAAAGCACTGAAGCTTTCTTT	CASSFVSESTEAFF
TRBJ2-3	few	TRBV5-6	-	TGTGCCAGCAGCGGAGGGACAGAATGGGATACGCAGTATTTT	CASSGGTEWDTQYF
TRBJ1-2	-	TRBV29-1	-	TGCAGCGTTGATAATCAAGCAACCCCCCCTTTCTATGGCTACACCTTC	CSVDNQATPPFYGYTF
TRBJ2-7	-	TRBV4-2	TRBD1	TGTGCCAGCAGCCAAGGACAGGGAATATCTCCCTACGAGCAGTACTTC	CASSQGQGISPYEQYF
TRBJ1-1	few	TRBV20-1	-	TGCAGTGCTAGGTTGAACACTGAAGCTTTCTTT	CSARLNTEAFF
TRBJ2-7	-	TRBV19	-	TGTGCCAGTAGTCCCTCAACAGGGAACGAGCAGTACTTC	CASSPSTGNEQYF
TRBJ1-6	-	TRBV7-9	-	TGTGCCAGCGCCTTCATGACAGGATTTGACAATTCACCCCTCCACTTT	CASAFMTGFDNSPLHF
TRBJ2-1	-	TRBV7-9	-	TGTGCCAGCAGCTCCGGGATAACCAACAATGAGCAGTTCTTC	CASSSGITNNEQFF
TRBJ2-7	-	TRBV7-2	-	TGTGCCAGCAGCCAACAAGTTACAGGAGGCGGGCAGTACTTC	CASSQQVTGGGQYF
TRBJ1-6	-	TRBV27	-	TGTGCCAGCAGGACCGAGTCCTCGGGTAATTCACCCCTCCACTTT	CASRTESSGNSPLHF
TRBJ2-2	-	TRBV4-1	TRBD1	TGCGCCAGCAGCCAAGAAGGGGTTATGGACAGGGACACCGGGGAGCTGTTTTTT	CASSQEGVMDRDTGELFF
TRBJ2-7	-	TRBV29-1	-	TGCAGCCTCGTGGGACCGAACTACGAGCAGTACTTC	CSLVGPNYEQYF
TRBJ2-7	-	TRBV7-9	-	TGTGCCAGCGTAAGTCAAGGGGGGCACGAGCAGTACTTC	CASVSQGGHEQYF
TRBJ2-5	-	TRBV4-1	-	TGCGCCAGCAGCCAGGAGCGGAGCCGTGGGGAGACCCAGTACTTC	CASSQERSRGETQYF
TRBJ2-7	-	TRBV10-3	TRBD2	TGTGCCAGCAGTCCTAGCGGGGTCAGCTACGAGCAGTACTTC	CASSPSGVSYEQYF
TRBJ1-2	-	TRBV30	-	TGTGCCGCCAGGGCACATGATGGCTACACCTTC	CAARAHDGYTF
TRBJ2-1	-	TRBV7-2	TRBD2	TGTGCCAGCAGCTTAGCGTTAAGACTAGCGGGGGAATATGAGCAGTTCTTC	CASSLALRLAGEYEQFF